The entry below gives a single T cell receptor beta chain sequence along with its context. V was clipped by 2 bases and J by 8 bases, with 14 bases between them. Germline CDR1 reads SGHRS; CDR2 reads YFSETQ. The length of the CDR3 is 14 residues. This entry belongs to a study of preoperative IRX-2 immunotherapy in early breast cancer. Treatment given: preoperative locoregional IRX-2 cytokine immunotherapy. Patients received preoperative, locoregional IRX-2 cytokine immunotherapy in a phase Ib study. Data came from immunoSEQ multiplex PCR; TCRdb stores just in-frame clones and leaves some out. The sample shows about 62,000 clones, 94% of them seen only once.

The TCR sequence derives from a human donor with breast cancer. The sample was taken from a patient treated with IRX-2 immunotherapy. The rearrangement links TRBV5-1 to TRBJ2-4, with a weak D call TRBD2 (5 bases). The CDR3 region is CASSFQRGMDIQYF. CDR3 bases: TGCGCCAGCAGCTTCCAACGGGGTATGGACATTCAGTACTTC.